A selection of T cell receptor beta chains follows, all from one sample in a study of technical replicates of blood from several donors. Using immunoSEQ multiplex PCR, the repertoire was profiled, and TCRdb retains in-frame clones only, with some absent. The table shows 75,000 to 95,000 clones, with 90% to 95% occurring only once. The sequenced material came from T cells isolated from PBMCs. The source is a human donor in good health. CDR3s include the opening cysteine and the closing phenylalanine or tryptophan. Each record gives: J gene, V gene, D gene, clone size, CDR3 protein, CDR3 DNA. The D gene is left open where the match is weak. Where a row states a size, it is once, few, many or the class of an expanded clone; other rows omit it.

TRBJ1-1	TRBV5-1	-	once	CASSFTGSGSTEAFF	TGCGCCAGCAGCTTTACAGGGTCCGGATCCACTGAAGCTTTCTTT
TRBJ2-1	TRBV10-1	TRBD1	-	CASSYTGTGYNEQFF	TGCGCCAGCAGCTATACCGGGACAGGGTACAATGAGCAGTTCTTC
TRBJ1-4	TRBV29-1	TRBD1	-	CSVAGRQGTTNEKLFF	TGCAGCGTCGCAGGGAGACAGGGTACAACTAATGAAAAACTGTTTTTT
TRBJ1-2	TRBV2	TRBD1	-	CASSEPRTGGIKGYTF	TGTGCCAGCAGTGAACCCCGGACAGGGGGCATCAAAGGCTACACCTTC
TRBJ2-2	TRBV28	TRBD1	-	CASSKMGQLTGELFF	TGTGCCAGCAGTAAAATGGGACAGCTAACCGGGGAGCTGTTTTTT
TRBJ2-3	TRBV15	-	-	CATSSLTDDPTDTQYF	TGTGCCACCAGCAGCCTGACAGACGACCCCACAGATACGCAGTATTTT
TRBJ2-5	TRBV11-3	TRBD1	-	CASSLVPGGSETQYF	TGTGCCAGCAGCTTAGTACCAGGGGGTTCGGAGACCCAGTACTTC
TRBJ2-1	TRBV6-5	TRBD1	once	CASSYGTGDKNEQFF	TGTGCCAGCAGTTACGGGACAGGGGATAAGAATGAGCAGTTCTTC
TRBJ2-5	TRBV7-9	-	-	CASTMTDLAVETQYF	TGTGCCAGCACAATGACAGACTTGGCAGTGGAGACCCAGTACTTC
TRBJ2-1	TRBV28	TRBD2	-	CASSFFGLAVYNEQFF	TGTGCCAGCAGTTTTTTTGGACTAGCGGTTTACAATGAGCAGTTCTTC